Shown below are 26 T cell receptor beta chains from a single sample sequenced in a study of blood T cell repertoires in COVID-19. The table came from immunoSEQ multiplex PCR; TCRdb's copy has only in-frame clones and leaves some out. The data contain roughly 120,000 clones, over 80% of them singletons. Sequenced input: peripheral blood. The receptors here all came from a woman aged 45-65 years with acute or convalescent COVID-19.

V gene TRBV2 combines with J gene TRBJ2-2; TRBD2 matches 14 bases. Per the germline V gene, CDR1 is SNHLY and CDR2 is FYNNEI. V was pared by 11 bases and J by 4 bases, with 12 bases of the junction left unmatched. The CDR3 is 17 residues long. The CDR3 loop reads CARGGTSGRAGTGELFF. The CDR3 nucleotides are TGTGCCCGCGGCGGGACTAGCGGGAGAGCGGGCACCGGGGAGCTGTTTTTT.

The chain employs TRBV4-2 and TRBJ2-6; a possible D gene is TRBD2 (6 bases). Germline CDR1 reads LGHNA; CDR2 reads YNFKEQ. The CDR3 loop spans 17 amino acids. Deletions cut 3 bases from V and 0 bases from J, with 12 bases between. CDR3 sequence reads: CASSQEGLVSGANVLTF. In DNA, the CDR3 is TGTGCCAGCAGCCAGGAGGGACTGGTCTCTGGGGCCAACGTCCTGACTTTC.

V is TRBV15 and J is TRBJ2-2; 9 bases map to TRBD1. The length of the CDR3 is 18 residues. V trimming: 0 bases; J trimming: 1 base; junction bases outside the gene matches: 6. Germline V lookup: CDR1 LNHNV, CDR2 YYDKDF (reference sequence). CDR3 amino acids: CATSRDRWGQGNTGELFF. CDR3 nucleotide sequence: TGTGCCACCAGCAGAGATCGGTGGGGACAGGGGAACACCGGGGAGCTGTTTTTT.

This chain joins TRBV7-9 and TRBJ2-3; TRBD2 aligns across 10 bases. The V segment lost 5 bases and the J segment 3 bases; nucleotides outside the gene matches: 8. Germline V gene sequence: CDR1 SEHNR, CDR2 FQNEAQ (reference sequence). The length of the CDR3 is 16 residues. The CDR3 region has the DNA TGTGCCAGCAGCCCCCCCCTAGCGGGAGTGACAGATACGCAGTATTTT. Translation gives CASSPPLAGVTDTQYF.

Here the CDR3 DNA reads TGTGCCAGCAGCTTAGAGACAGGAGTCCTTGGCTACACCTTC. Its translation: CASSLETGVLGYTF. The chain has TRBV7-9 and TRBJ1-2; D might be TRBD1 (6 bases). The V end was cut by 1 base, the J end by 7 bases, with 13 bases between. The CDR3 sequence is 14 residues long. Germline V CDR1 and CDR2: SEHNR, FQNEAQ (reference sequence).

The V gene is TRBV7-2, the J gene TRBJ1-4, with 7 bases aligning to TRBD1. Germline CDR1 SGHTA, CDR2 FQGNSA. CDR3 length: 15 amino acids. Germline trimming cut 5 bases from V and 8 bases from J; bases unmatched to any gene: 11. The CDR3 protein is CASSPRQGRDEKLFF. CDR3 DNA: TGTGCCAGCAGCCCGAGACAGGGTAGGGACGAAAAACTGTTTTTT.

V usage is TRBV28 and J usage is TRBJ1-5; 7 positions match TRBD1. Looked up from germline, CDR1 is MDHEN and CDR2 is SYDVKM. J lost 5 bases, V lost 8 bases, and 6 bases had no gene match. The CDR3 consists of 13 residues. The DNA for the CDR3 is TGTGCCAGCGGTGGGCAGGGGGATCAGCCCCAGCATTTT. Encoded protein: CASGGQGDQPQHF.

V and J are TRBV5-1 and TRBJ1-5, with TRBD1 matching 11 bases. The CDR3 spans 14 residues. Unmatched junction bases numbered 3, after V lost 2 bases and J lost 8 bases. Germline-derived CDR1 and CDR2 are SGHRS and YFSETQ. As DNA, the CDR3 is TGCGCCAGCAGCTTAGTGGGACAGGGGGAGCCCCAGCATTTT. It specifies CASSLVGQGEPQHF.

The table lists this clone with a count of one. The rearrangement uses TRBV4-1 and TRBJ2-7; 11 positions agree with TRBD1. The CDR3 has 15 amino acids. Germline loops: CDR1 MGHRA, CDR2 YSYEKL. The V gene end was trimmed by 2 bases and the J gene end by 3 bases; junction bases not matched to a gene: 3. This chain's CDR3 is CASSQRTGGGYEQYF. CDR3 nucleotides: TGCGCCAGCAGCCAAAGGACAGGGGGCGGCTACGAGCAGTACTTC.

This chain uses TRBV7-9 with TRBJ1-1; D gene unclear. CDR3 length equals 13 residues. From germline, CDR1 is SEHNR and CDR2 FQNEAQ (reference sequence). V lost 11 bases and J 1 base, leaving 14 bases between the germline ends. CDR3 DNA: TGTGCCTCTGACGGGAGACCGAACACTGAAGCTTTCTTT. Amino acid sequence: CASDGRPNTEAFF.

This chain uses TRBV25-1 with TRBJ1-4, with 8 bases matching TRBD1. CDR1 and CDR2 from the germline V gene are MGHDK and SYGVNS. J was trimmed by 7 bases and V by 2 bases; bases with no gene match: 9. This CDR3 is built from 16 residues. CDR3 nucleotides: TGTGCCAGCAGTGAAATGGCCCCAGGACAGGGTGAAAAACTGTTTTTT. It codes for CASSEMAPGQGEKLFF. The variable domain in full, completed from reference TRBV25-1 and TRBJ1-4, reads EADIYQTPRYLVIGTGKKITLECSQTMGHDKMYWYQQDPGMELHLIHYSYGVNSTEKGDLSSESTVSRIRTEHFPLTLESARPSHTSQYLCASSEMAPGQGEKLFFGSGTQLSVL.

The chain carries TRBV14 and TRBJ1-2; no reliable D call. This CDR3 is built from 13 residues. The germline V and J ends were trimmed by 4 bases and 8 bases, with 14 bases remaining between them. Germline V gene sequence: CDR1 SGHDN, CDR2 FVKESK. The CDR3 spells CASSPQIEVGYTF. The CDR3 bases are TGTGCCAGCAGCCCGCAAATTGAGGTCGGCTACACCTTC.

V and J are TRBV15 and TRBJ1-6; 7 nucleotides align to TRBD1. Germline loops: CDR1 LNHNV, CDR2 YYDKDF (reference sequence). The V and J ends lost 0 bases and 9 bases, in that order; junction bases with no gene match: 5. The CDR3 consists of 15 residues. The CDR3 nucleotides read TGTGCCACCAGCAGAGACAACAGGGGTCTTTCACCCCTCCACTTT. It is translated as CATSRDNRGLSPLHF.

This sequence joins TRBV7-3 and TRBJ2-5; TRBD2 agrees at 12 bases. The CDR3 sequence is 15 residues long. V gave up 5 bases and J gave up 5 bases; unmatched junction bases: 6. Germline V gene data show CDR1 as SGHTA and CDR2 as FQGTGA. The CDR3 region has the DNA TGTGCCAGCAGCGAGACTAGCGGGGGCTGGGAGACCCAGTACTTC. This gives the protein CASSETSGGWETQYF.

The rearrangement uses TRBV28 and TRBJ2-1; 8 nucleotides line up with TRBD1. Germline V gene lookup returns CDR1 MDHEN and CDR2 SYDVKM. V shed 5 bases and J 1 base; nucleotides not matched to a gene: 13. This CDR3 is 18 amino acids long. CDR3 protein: CASSQGSNRTGSYNEQFF. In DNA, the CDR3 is TGTGCCAGCAGTCAGGGGAGTAACAGGACAGGGTCCTACAATGAGCAGTTCTTC.

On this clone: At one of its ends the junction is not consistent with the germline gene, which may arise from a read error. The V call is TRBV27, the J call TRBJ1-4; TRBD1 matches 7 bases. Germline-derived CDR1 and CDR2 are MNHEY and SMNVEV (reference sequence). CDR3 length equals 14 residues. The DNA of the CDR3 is TGTGCCAGCTTTAAAGGACAGGAAAATGGAAAACTGTTTTTT. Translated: CASFKGQENGKLFF.

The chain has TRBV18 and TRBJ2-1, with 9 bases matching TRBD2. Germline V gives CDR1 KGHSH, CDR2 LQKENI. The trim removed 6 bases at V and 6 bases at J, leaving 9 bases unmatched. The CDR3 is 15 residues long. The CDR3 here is CASSPQAGGSNEQFF. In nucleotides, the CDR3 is TGTGCCAGCTCCCCCCAAGCGGGGGGTAGCAATGAGCAGTTCTTC.

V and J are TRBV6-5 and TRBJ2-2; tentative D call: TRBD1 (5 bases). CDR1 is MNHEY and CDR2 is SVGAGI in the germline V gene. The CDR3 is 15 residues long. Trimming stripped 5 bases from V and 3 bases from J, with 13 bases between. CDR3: CASSRADRYTGELFF. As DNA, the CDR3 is TGTGCCAGCAGTAGGGCCGACAGATACACCGGGGAGCTGTTTTTT.

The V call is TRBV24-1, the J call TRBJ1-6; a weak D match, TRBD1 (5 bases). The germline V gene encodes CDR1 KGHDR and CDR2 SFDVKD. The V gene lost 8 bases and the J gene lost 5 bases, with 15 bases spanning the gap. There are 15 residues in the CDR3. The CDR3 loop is CATTNGGGNNSPLHF. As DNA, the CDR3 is TGTGCCACCACCAACGGTGGGGGGAATAATTCACCCCTCCACTTT.

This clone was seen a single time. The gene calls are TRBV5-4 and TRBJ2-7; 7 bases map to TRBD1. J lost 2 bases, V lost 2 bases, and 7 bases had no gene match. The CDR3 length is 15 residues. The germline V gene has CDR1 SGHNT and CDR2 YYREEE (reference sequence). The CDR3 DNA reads TGTGCCAGCAGCTTTTATGGGACAGACCCCTACGAGCAGTACTTC. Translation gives CASSFYGTDPYEQYF. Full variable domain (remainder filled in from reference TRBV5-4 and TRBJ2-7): ETGVTQSPTHLIKTRGQQVTLRCSSQSGHNTVSWYQQALGQGPQFIFQYYREEENGRGNFPPRFSGLQFPNYSSELNVNALELDDSALYLCASSFYGTDPYEQYFGPGTRLTVT.

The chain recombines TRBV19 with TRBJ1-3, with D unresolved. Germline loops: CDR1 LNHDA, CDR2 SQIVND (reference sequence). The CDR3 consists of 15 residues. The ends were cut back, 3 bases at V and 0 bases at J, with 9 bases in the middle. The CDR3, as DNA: TGTGCCAGTAGTATCGAGGCGTACTCTGGAAACACCATATATTTT. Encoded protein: CASSIEAYSGNTIYF.

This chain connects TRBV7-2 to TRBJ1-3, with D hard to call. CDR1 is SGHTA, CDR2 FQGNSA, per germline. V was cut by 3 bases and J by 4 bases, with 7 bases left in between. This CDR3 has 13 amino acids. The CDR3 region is CASSLQQGNTIYF. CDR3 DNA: TGTGCCAGCAGCTTGCAACAGGGAAACACCATATATTTT.

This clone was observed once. CDR3: CASSIARLRSRSSYNEQFF. The CDR3, as DNA: TGTGCCAGTAGTATTGCACGTCTCCGGTCTAGAAGCTCCTACAATGAGCAGTTCTTC. This chain links TRBV19 with TRBJ2-1; D gene unclear. The V end was cut by 3 bases, the J end by 0 bases, with 21 bases between. The germline V gene encodes CDR1 LNHDA and CDR2 SQIVND (reference sequence). This CDR3 is 19 amino acids long.

Here the CDR3 reads CASSRFGDTQYF. The CDR3 coding sequence is TGTGCCAGCAGCCGATTCGGAGATACGCAGTATTTT. The chain employs TRBV14 and TRBJ2-3; unclear D gene. This CDR3 comprises 12 residues. From germline, CDR1 is SGHDN and CDR2 FVKESK. Trimming left V 4 bases short and J 5 bases short, with 7 bases between.

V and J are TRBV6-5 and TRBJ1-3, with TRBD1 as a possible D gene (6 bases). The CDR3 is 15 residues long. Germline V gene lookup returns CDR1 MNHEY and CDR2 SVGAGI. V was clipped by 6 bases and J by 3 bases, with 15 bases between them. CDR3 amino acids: CASSPINRVGNTIYF. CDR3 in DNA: TGTGCCAGCAGCCCGATCAACAGGGTTGGAAACACCATATATTTT.

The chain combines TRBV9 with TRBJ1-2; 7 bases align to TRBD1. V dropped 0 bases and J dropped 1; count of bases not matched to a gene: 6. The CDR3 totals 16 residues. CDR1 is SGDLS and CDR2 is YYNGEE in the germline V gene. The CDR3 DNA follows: TGTGCCAGCAGCGTAGGGGCAGGGGGAAGTAACTATGGCTACACCTTC. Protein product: CASSVGAGGSNYGYTF.